This T cell receptor (beta chain) is from a study of blood T cell repertoires in COVID-19. Study-wide background: PBMCs, B-cell-depleted T cells, or T cells provided the cDNA or gDNA that made up the material.

Authors' analysis steps: Amplification of reference gene primers was used by the study to estimate nucleated cell counts. The table came from immunoSEQ multiplex PCR; TCRdb's copy has only in-frame clones and leaves some out. From that table come the V and J calls and clone size; the DNA was used to work out D and trimming. The sample records tens of thousands of clones, around four fifths being singletons. Germline V CDR1 and CDR2: MGHRA, YSYEKL. Trimming removed 1 base at V and 2 bases at J, with 19 bases between. The length of the CDR3 is 18 residues. This clone was seen a single time. The TCR sequence derives from a human donor in a cohort sampled during active COVID-19. The sequenced sample was peripheral blood. This sequence joins TRBV4-1 and TRBJ2-3; perhaps TRBD2 as D (7 bases). CDR3 amino acids: CASSQASTAGALTDTQYF. The CDR3 bases are TGCGCCAGCAGCCAAGCCTCTACGGCGGGGGCCCTCACAGATACGCAGTATTTT.